The rows below give T cell receptor beta chains drawn from one sample of a study of control samples from healthy donors and cancer patients. Using immunoSEQ multiplex PCR, the repertoire was profiled, and TCRdb retains in-frame clones only, with some absent. The table shows approximately 66,000 clones, with roughly 89% occurring only once. Sequencing input: PBMCs. These receptors all stem from a man aged 55-75 years with colorectal cancer. The CDR3 runs from the conserved cysteine through the conserved F or W. A clone size is listed for some rows: how often the clone was seen (once, few, many), or a class if it is expanded.

size: -; J: TRBJ1-2; V: TRBV12-3/TRBV12-4; length: 11; CDR3: CASSPGYGYTF
size: once; J: TRBJ1-4; V: TRBV9; length: 14; CDR3: CASSPRDSREKLFF
size: -; J: TRBJ2-1; V: TRBV19; length: 14; CDR3: CASSRPGLEVEQFF
size: -; J: TRBJ2-3; V: TRBV5-1; length: 16; CDR3: CASSLGLAGATDTQYF
size: few; J: TRBJ1-3; V: TRBV10-3; length: 13; CDR3: CASADFGGNTIYF
size: -; J: TRBJ2-3; V: TRBV9; length: 14; CDR3: CASSVAGRTDTQYF
size: few; J: TRBJ1-5; V: TRBV19; length: 12; CDR3: CATRQENQPQHF
size: -; J: TRBJ1-2; V: TRBV7-2; length: 15; CDR3: CASSPWGTGALGYTF
size: few; J: TRBJ1-6; V: TRBV5-1; length: 15; CDR3: CASSLGTTRDSPLHF
size: -; J: TRBJ2-5; V: TRBV20-1; length: 14; CDR3: CSASLVQGIGTQYF
size: -; J: TRBJ2-5; V: TRBV11-2; length: 14; CDR3: CASSPRQPRETQYF
size: -; J: TRBJ1-1; V: TRBV5-1; length: 14; CDR3: CASSLGGSNTEAFF
size: -; J: TRBJ1-1; V: TRBV3-1/TRBV3-2; length: 15; CDR3: CASSQDWAGGTEAFF
size: -; J: TRBJ2-1; V: TRBV24-1; length: 16; CDR3: CATSDPGQGTYNEQFF
size: -; J: TRBJ2-7; V: TRBV5-1; length: 11; CDR3: CASQEGDEQYF
size: -; J: TRBJ1-5; V: TRBV10-3; length: 14; CDR3: CAISVQGTNQPQHF
size: -; J: TRBJ1-1; V: TRBV7-8; length: 13; CDR3: CASSRKGGTEAFF
size: -; J: TRBJ1-2; V: TRBV7-9; length: 15; CDR3: CASSWEGQGDYGYTF
size: -; J: TRBJ2-3; V: TRBV2; length: 14; CDR3: CASSYLGSTDTQYF
size: once; J: TRBJ1-2; V: TRBV2; length: 13; CDR3: CASTPATNYGYTF
size: -; J: TRBJ1-5; V: TRBV30; length: 15; CDR3: CAWSVGQGTGQPQHF
size: few; J: TRBJ1-6; V: TRBV5-1; length: 15; CDR3: CASSLEGDYYSPLHF
size: once; J: TRBJ1-5; V: TRBV30; length: 14; CDR3: CAWSVVGTDQPQHF
size: -; J: TRBJ2-7; V: TRBV2; length: 13; CDR3: CASSQNRGLEQYF
size: -; J: TRBJ1-3; V: TRBV19; length: 14; CDR3: CASSMDFPGNTIYF
size: -; J: TRBJ2-5; V: TRBV4-1; length: 14; CDR3: CASSPLQGGETQYF